These 14 T cell receptor beta chains came from one sample sequenced in a study of early T cells in non-severe SARS-CoV-2 infection. TCRdb recomputed calls from the 5' RACE reads with MiXCR, one row per CDR3 protein. The sample lists under 85,000 distinct CDR3 sequences, 10% to 12% occurring once. Sequences were derived from whole blood, sampled at baseline. The receptors originated from an adult who was a healthcare worker with PCR-confirmed SARS-CoV-2 infection or an uninfected control (not recorded which).

The V and J genes are TRBV6-5 and TRBJ2-1, with TRBD2 matching over 7 bases. This CDR3 comprises 17 residues. In germline, CDR1 is MNHEY, CDR2 SVGAGI. Trimming took 6 bases from V and 0 from J; bases not matched to a gene: 11. The DNA for the CDR3 is TGTGCCAGCAGGGAGAGAGCTAGCGGAAGCTCCTACAATGAGCAGTTCTTC. Its protein is CASRERASGSSYNEQFF.

The V call is TRBV28, the J call TRBJ2-7, with a possible D match to TRBD1 (5 bases). The V end was cut by 5 bases, the J end by 4 bases, with 9 bases between. Per the germline V gene, CDR1 is MDHEN and CDR2 is SYDVKM. This CDR3 is built from 12 residues. CDR3 DNA: TGTGCCAGCAGTCGACAGAGGTACGAGCAGTACTTC. This translates into CASSRQRYEQYF.

Only a few counts were recorded for this clonotype. V and J are TRBV29-1 and TRBJ1-1, with unresolved D. V lost 7 bases and J 0 bases, leaving 12 bases between the germline ends. The CDR3 length is 13 residues. Germline V gene data show CDR1 as SQVTM and CDR2 as ANQGSEA. The DNA for the CDR3 is TGCAGCGCCCCGACGGGATTGAACACTGAAGCTTTCTTT. Amino acid sequence: CSAPTGLNTEAFF.

The CDR3 DNA sequence: TGCAGTGCTAGAGATTTCCGGGCCTATAGCTCCTACAATGAGCAGTTCTTC. Translation gives CSARDFRAYSSYNEQFF. The gene calls are TRBV20-1 and TRBJ2-1, with D unclear. The CDR3 has 17 amino acids. Trimming removed 0 bases from V and 0 bases from J, with 15 bases in between. Germline V gives CDR1 DFQATT, CDR2 SNEGSKA (reference sequence).

Many counts were recorded for this clonotype. The rearrangement links TRBV9 to TRBJ2-4, with 7 bases aligning to TRBD2. The ends lost 0 bases at V and 1 base at J; junction bases unmatched: 16. Germline V gene lookup returns CDR1 SGDLS and CDR2 YYNGEE. The CDR3 is made up of 20 amino acids. CDR3 sequence (DNA): TGTGCCAGCAGCGTAGGGGGTTTCTCTTGGCGGGAGTTGGCCAAAAACATTCAGTACTTC. Protein sequence: CASSVGGFSWRELAKNIQYF. Full variable domain (outside the CDR3, taken from reference TRBV9 and TRBJ2-4): DSGVTQTPKHLITATGQRVTLRCSPRSGDLSVYWYQQSLDQGLQFLIQYYNGEERAKGNILERFSAQQFPDLHSELNLSSLELGDSALYFCASSVGGFSWRELAKNIQYFGAGTRLSVL.

This clonotype occurred a few times. This chain joins TRBV15 and TRBJ2-1; D gene ambiguous. The V end was cut by 3 bases, the J end by 9 bases, with 9 bases between. CDR1 LNHNV and CDR2 YYDKDF come from the germline V gene (reference sequence). The CDR3 is 12 amino acids. CDR3 residues: CATSRALGEQFF. The CDR3 DNA reads TGTGCCACCAGCAGGGCTCTGGGTGAGCAGTTCTTC.

The J gene is TRBJ2-1, the V gene TRBV2, with D perhaps TRBD1 or TRBD2 (6 bases each). Germline loops: CDR1 SNHLY, CDR2 FYNNEI. CDR3 length equals 15 residues. V was shortened by 6 bases and J by 8 bases, with 20 bases between the two germline ends. Here the CDR3 reads CASRGGRAAGDEQFF. The CDR3 DNA sequence: TGTGCCAGCAGGGGGGGCAGGGCTGCTGGGGATGAGCAGTTCTTC.

The CDR3 loop reads CASSQGRPGELFF. CDR3 DNA: TGTGCCAGCAGCCAAGGGAGGCCCGGGGAGCTGTTTTTT. The V call is TRBV28, the J call TRBJ2-2; the D gene is possibly TRBD2 (6 bases). Germline CDR1 and CDR2: MDHEN and SYDVKM. The CDR3 length is 13 residues. Deletions cut 6 bases from V and 6 bases from J, with 11 bases between.

This clonotype showed up just a few times. For the CDR3, the DNA is TGTGCCAGCAGCCCATCGCGGAGGCTAGCGGGAGTCTCAGAGACCCAGTACTTC. Translating gives CASSPSRRLAGVSETQYF. This chain joins TRBV14 and TRBJ2-5; the match to TRBD2 covers 10 bases. The CDR3 contains 18 residues. V shed 4 bases, J shed 4 bases, and the junction held 15 bases outside the gene matches. The germline V gene has CDR1 SGHDN and CDR2 FVKESK.

This clonotype was observed at least ten times. This sequence joins TRBV7-2 and TRBJ2-3; 7 nucleotides match TRBD2. Trimming at V came to 5 bases and at J to 3 bases, leaving 8 bases not matched to a gene. The CDR3 sequence is 15 residues long. CDR1 is SGHTA and CDR2 is FQGNSA in the germline V gene. CDR3 protein: CASSLEAGVTDTQYF. Here the CDR3 DNA reads TGTGCCAGCAGCCTAGAGGCGGGAGTTACAGATACGCAGTATTTT.

This clonotype was counted ten times or more. The rearrangement joins TRBV7-2 to TRBJ2-4; D remains unclear. V lost 3 bases, J lost 7 bases, and 10 bases lay in between. Germline V CDR1 and CDR2: SGHTA, FQGNSA. This CDR3 is 13 amino acids long. In DNA form, the CDR3 reads TGTGCCAGCAGCTTTTGGTCTCCGAACATTCAGTACTTC. Its protein is CASSFWSPNIQYF.

This clonotype appeared many times. The V call is TRBV7-9, the J call TRBJ2-1; 8 bases agree with TRBD1. Trimming removed 5 bases from V and 8 bases from J; junction bases left unmatched: 5. The CDR3 is made up of 13 amino acids. Germline CDR1 and CDR2: SEHNR and FQNEAQ (reference sequence). The CDR3 region is CASSRGQGHEQFF. The DNA for the CDR3 is TGTGCCAGCAGCCGAGGACAGGGACATGAGCAGTTCTTC.

This clonotype turned up a few times. The CDR3 region is CASSLGTSGPVTDTQYF. DNA of the CDR3: TGTGCCAGCAGCTTGGGGACCAGCGGGCCGGTTACAGATACGCAGTATTTT. The rearrangement uses TRBV5-4 and TRBJ2-3; D perhaps matches TRBD2 (6 bases). V dropped 0 bases and J dropped 3 bases, with 17 bases sitting between them. This CDR3 comprises 17 residues. CDR1 and CDR2 from the germline V gene are SGHNT and YYREEE (reference sequence).

The chain combines TRBV5-4 with TRBJ2-5; the D is unclear. V lost 1 base to trimming and J lost 0 bases, with 4 bases between them. Germline loops: CDR1 SGHNT, CDR2 YYREEE (reference sequence). CDR3 size: 13 residues. This chain's CDR3 is CASSLTDQETQYF. The CDR3 DNA sequence: TGTGCCAGCAGCTTGACAGACCAAGAGACCCAGTACTTC.